These 26 T cell receptor beta chains originate from one sample sequenced in a study of T cells in Graves' hyperthyroidism and ophthalmopathy. Template material for amplifying TCR beta CDR3 regions consisted of RNA transcripts. The HTBI primer set served for first-round RT-PCR of the TCR CDR3. TCRdb recomputed calls from the multiplex PCR reads with MiXCR, one row per CDR3 protein. The sample contains hundreds of thousands of distinct CDR3 sequences, approximately 40% of which appear only once. Sequencing used blood. The receptors come from a man younger than 35 with Graves' hyperthyroidism.

The chain uses TRBV4-2 and TRBJ2-7, with D perhaps TRBD2 (6 bases). Looked up from germline, CDR1 is LGHNA and CDR2 is YNFKEQ. V lost 3 bases and J 0 bases, leaving 15 bases between the germline ends. This CDR3 is 16 amino acids long. In nucleotides, the CDR3 is TGTGCCAGCAGCCAGACCTTTGCGGGGAACTCCTACGAGCAGTACTTC. It codes for CASSQTFAGNSYEQYF.

This sequence joins TRBV5-6 and TRBJ2-7; the D gene is possibly TRBD1 (5 bases). CDR1 and CDR2 from the germline V gene are SGHDT and YYEEEE. The CDR3 contains 14 residues. Trimming took 3 bases from V and 3 from J, leaving 13 bases between them. In DNA form, the CDR3 reads TGTGCCAGCAGCTCTCCCGACAGCTTCTACGAGCAGTACTTC. Protein sequence: CASSSPDSFYEQYF.

J is TRBJ1-1 and V is TRBV7-2; 8 bases are shared with TRBD1. This CDR3 comprises 16 residues. Germline CDR1 SGHTA, CDR2 FQGNSA. After removal of 6 bases from V and 7 bases from J, the junction contained 16 bases not matched to a gene. DNA for the CDR3: TGTGCCAGCAGGCCCTCAGGGGGCGCCGGGGGCGTTGAAGCTTTCTTT. Protein: CASRPSGGAGGVEAFF.

Ten or more counts support this clonotype. This sequence joins TRBV15 and TRBJ1-5; tentative D call: TRBD1 (5 bases). Trimming took 0 bases from V and 4 from J, leaving 10 bases between them. Germline loops: CDR1 LNHNV, CDR2 YYDKDF (reference sequence). The CDR3 runs to 15 residues. The DNA for the CDR3 is TGTGCCACCAGCAGAGATGGACATTCAAATCAGCCCCAGCATTTT. Its translation: CATSRDGHSNQPQHF.

The chain couples TRBV7-9 to TRBJ2-2; 8 bases align to TRBD1. The CDR3 loop spans 16 amino acids. Germline CDR1 is SEHNR and CDR2 is FQNEAQ (reference sequence). Germline trimming cut 6 bases from V and 4 bases from J; bases unmatched to any gene: 10. CDR3 residues: CASSLRAGGITGELFF. The CDR3 DNA reads TGTGCCAGCAGTCTTCGGGCAGGGGGCATCACCGGGGAGCTGTTTTTT. The full variable domain, rest sourced from reference TRBV7-9 and TRBJ2-2, is DTGVSQNPRHKITKRGQNVTFRCDPISEHNRLYWYRQTLGQGPEFLTYFQNEAQLEKSRLLSDRFSAERPKGSFSTLEIQRTEQGDSAMYLCASSLRAGGITGELFFGEGSRLTVL.

This sequence joins TRBV4-1 and TRBJ2-5, with 9 bases lining up with TRBD2. This CDR3 is built from 15 residues. Germline assignment: CDR1 MGHRA and CDR2 YSYEKL. With V trimmed by 1 base and J by 5 bases, 5 bases remained unmatched. The CDR3: CASSQVGSGGETQYF. In nucleotides, the CDR3 is TGCGCCAGCAGCCAAGTGGGTAGCGGGGGTGAGACCCAGTACTTC.

This clonotype was recorded at least ten times. The CDR3 protein is CATSSAIRGPYEQYF. Here the CDR3 DNA reads TGTGCCACCAGCAGCGCAATCAGGGGGCCCTACGAGCAGTACTTC. The chain is built from TRBV15 and TRBJ2-7; 8 nucleotides agree with TRBD1. The CDR3 extends over 15 amino acids. Germline CDR1 is LNHNV and CDR2 is YYDKDF (reference sequence). The J segment lost 2 bases and the V segment lost 3 bases, leaving 6 bases of the junction unmatched.

Comment on this clonotype: A much bigger clone sits one base away, suggesting this may be a read error. The V gene is TRBV20-1, the J gene TRBJ1-5; D remains ambiguous. Per the germline V gene, CDR1 is DFQATT and CDR2 is SNEGSKA (reference sequence). This CDR3 spans 14 amino acids. With 2 bases removed from V and 8 bases from J, the gap between germline ends came to 16 bases. In DNA, the CDR3 is TGCAGTGCTAGACCTGGCGGTTTCGGAGAGCCCCAGCATTTT. Encoded protein: CSARPGGFGEPQHF.

This clonotype was seen a handful of times. The chain recombines TRBV15 with TRBJ2-2, with a possible D match to TRBD1 (7 bases). Per the germline V gene, CDR1 is LNHNV and CDR2 is YYDKDF (reference sequence). Trimming stripped 8 bases from V and 8 bases from J, with 18 bases between. The CDR3 spans 14 residues. As DNA, the CDR3 is TGTGCCACCGGCAAAGGGGGCGGGAAGGGGGAGCTGTTTTTT. It specifies CATGKGGGKGELFF.

Note on this clonotype: At one end, the junction sequence differs from germline, possibly due to a read error. This sequence joins TRBV7-9 and TRBJ2-2, with D perhaps TRBD2 (5 bases). Per the germline V gene, CDR1 is SEHNR and CDR2 is FQNEAQ (reference sequence). The CDR3 length is 13 residues. Here the CDR3 DNA reads TGTGCCAGCAGCGCGCAGGAACCCGGGGAGCTGTCTTGG. Amino acid sequence: CASSAQEPGELSW.

The table lists this clonotype with a few counts. The rearrangement links TRBV9 to TRBJ1-3; 10 bases align to TRBD1. This CDR3 contains 18 residues. V shed 2 bases, J shed 2 bases, and the junction held 10 bases outside the gene matches. Germline loops: CDR1 SGDLS, CDR2 YYNGEE. The CDR3: CASSVRGQGESAGNTIYF. The CDR3 bases are TGTGCCAGCAGCGTCCGCGGACAGGGGGAGTCTGCTGGAAACACCATATATTTT.

There are many counts of this clonotype. This rearrangement joins TRBV2 to TRBJ1-4; maybe TRBD1 (5 bases). Trimming pared 0 bases from V and 14 bases from J, leaving 10 bases between. Germline lookup yields CDR1 SNHLY and CDR2 FYNNEI. The length of the CDR3 is 12 residues. The chain's CDR3 is CASSEAVGGLFF. In DNA, the CDR3 is TGTGCCAGCAGTGAAGCGGTGGGGGGGCTGTTTTTT. The whole variable domain, remainder taken from reference TRBV2 and TRBJ1-4, is EPEVTQTPSHQVTQMGQEVILRCVPISNHLYFYWYRQILGQKVEFLVSFYNNEISEKSEIFDDQFSVERPDGSNFTLKIRSTKLEDSAMYFCASSEAVGGLFFGSGTQLSVL.

A remark on this clonotype: A read error may account for a junction end that differs from germline. The chain links TRBV10-3 to TRBJ2-7, with TRBD1 as a possible D gene (5 bases). This CDR3 is built from 14 residues. Germline V CDR1 and CDR2: ENHRY, SYGVKD. The CDR3 DNA follows: TGTGCCAGCAGTTACTCTCCAGGGTACGGCGAGCAGTACTTC. This translates into CASSYSPGYGEQYF.

This clonotype occurred many times. The rearrangement uses TRBV29-1 and TRBJ1-1; tentative D call: TRBD1 (6 bases). The V and J ends lost 1 base and 5 bases respectively, with 17 bases between them. This CDR3 region has 15 residues. The germline V gene encodes CDR1 SQVTM and CDR2 ANQGSEA. For the CDR3, the DNA is TGCAGCGTTGAAGGAGACCCAACAGGGAGAACTGAAGCTTTCTTT. This encodes CSVEGDPTGRTEAFF.

Concerning this clonotype itself: A much bigger clone sits one base away, suggesting this may be a read error. The CDR3 does not end in the conserved phenylalanine or tryptophan, so this is likely a read error. The chain combines TRBV29-1 with TRBJ2-7; D not certain. This CDR3 is 13 amino acids long. V lost 0 bases to trimming and J lost 0 bases, with 6 bases between them. Germline V gene sequence: CDR1 SQVTM, CDR2 ANQGSEA. In DNA form, the CDR3 reads TGCAGCGTTGAAGACACCCGCTCCTACGAGCAGTACCTC. It is translated as CSVEDTRSYEQYL.

The rearrangement links TRBV7-9 to TRBJ2-2; D is perhaps TRBD1 or TRBD2 (5 bases each). The germline V gene encodes CDR1 SEHNR and CDR2 FQNEAQ (reference sequence). The CDR3 extends over 14 amino acids. The CDR3 protein is CAKDRGRGTGELFF. CDR3 bases: TGTGCAAAGGATCGGGGTAGGGGCACCGGGGAGCTGTTTTTT. Together with reference TRBV7-9 and TRBJ2-2, the CDR3 gives the full variable domain: DTGVSQNPRHKITKRGQNVTFRCDPISEHNRLYWYRQTLGQGPEFLTYFQNEAQLEKSRLLSDRFSAERPKGSFSTLEIQRTEQGDSAMYLCAKDRGRGTGELFFGEGSRLTVL.

In this sample, this clonotype turned up a few times. The chain couples TRBV29-1 to TRBJ2-3; D uncertain. V lost 3 bases and J 0 bases, leaving 10 bases between the germline ends. The CDR3 is made up of 14 amino acids. Germline-derived CDR1 and CDR2 are SQVTM and ANQGSEA. Here the CDR3 reads CSVDSLYSTDTQYF. The CDR3 region has the DNA TGCAGCGTTGATTCGCTCTACAGCACAGATACGCAGTATTTT.

This clonotype was detected a few times. The chain uses TRBV4-2 and TRBJ2-5, with TRBD2 matching 7 bases. The J call may be wrong; the DNA end is better matched by TRBJ2-7. CDR1 is LGHNA and CDR2 is YNFKEQ in the germline V gene. This CDR3 has 16 amino acids. CDR3 DNA: TGTGCCAGCAGCTTACGGGGCCTAGCGGTCTCCTACGAGCAGTACTTC. Translated, it gives CASSLRGLAVSYEQYF.

This clonotype has only a few counts. J is TRBJ2-5 and V is TRBV19, with D possibly called TRBD1 or TRBD2 (5 bases each). CDR1 and CDR2 from the germline V gene are LNHDA and SQIVND (reference sequence). The CDR3 runs to 15 residues. V lost 4 bases and J lost 4, with 16 bases in between. This CDR3 reads CASSTPGPSGETQYF. The CDR3 DNA follows: TGTGCCAGTAGTACTCCGGGACCCAGCGGAGAGACCCAGTACTTC.

This clonotype was seen only a few times. The chain recombines TRBV6-6 with TRBJ2-5; D call uncertain. The CDR3 totals 11 residues. Trimming took 7 bases from V and 14 from J, leaving 17 bases between them. Germline V gene lookup returns CDR1 MNHNY and CDR2 SVGAGI (reference sequence). CDR3 nucleotides: TGTGCCAGCACCGATGACCGGCACCGCTACTTC. As protein: CASTDDRHRYF.

The rearrangement uses TRBV7-2 and TRBJ1-2; D is perhaps TRBD1 (5 bases). Trimming took 1 base from V and 1 from J, leaving 16 bases between them. The CDR3 totals 17 residues. CDR1 is SGHTA, CDR2 FQGNSA, per germline. CDR3 amino acids: CASSLDLDSPYNYGYTF. In DNA, the CDR3 is TGTGCCAGCAGCTTAGACCTTGACAGCCCCTATAACTATGGCTACACCTTC.

The sample holds a few counts of this clonotype. The rearrangement links TRBV20-1 to TRBJ2-7; D may correspond to TRBD1 or TRBD2 (6 bases each). Germline CDR1 and CDR2: DFQATT and SNEGSKA (reference sequence). The CDR3 sequence is 14 residues long. Trimming removed 5 bases at V and 2 bases at J, with 16 bases between. The CDR3 region is CSAEDGGPAYEQYF. CDR3 DNA sequence: TGCAGTGCTGAGGACGGGGGCCCGGCCTACGAGCAGTACTTC.

This clonotype was recorded at least ten times. The CDR3: CSARGRRGVTEAFF. In DNA form, the CDR3 reads TGCAGTGCTAGAGGCAGGCGTGGGGTCACTGAAGCTTTCTTT. The rearrangement joins TRBV20-1 to TRBJ1-1; D remains unclear. This CDR3 spans 14 amino acids. V lost 1 base to trimming and J lost 4 bases, with 13 bases between them. Germline CDR1 DFQATT, CDR2 SNEGSKA (reference sequence).

The chain recombines TRBV6-1 with TRBJ2-7; D assignment may be TRBD1 or TRBD2 (5 bases each). CDR3 length: 15 residues. CDR1 and CDR2 (germline): MNHNS, SASEGT. V was pared by 6 bases and J by 0 bases, with 15 bases between. CDR3 sequence: CASRPPGRPSYEQYF. The CDR3 DNA follows: TGTGCCAGCAGACCTCCGGGACGTCCCTCCTACGAGCAGTACTTC.

In this sample, this clonotype turned up a few times. The rearrangement links TRBV12-3 or TRBV12-4 to TRBJ1-3; tentatively, D is TRBD1 (5 bases). The CDR3 has 15 amino acids. V gave up 6 bases and J gave up 0 bases, with 12 bases separating them. The DNA of the CDR3 is TGTGCCAGCAGCCAACAGGTTCTCTCTGGAAACACCATATATTTT. Protein: CASSQQVLSGNTIYF.

As to this clonotype: A much larger clone differs from this one at a single base, so this may be a read error. The chain couples TRBV7-2 to TRBJ2-7; D perhaps matches TRBD1 (6 bases). There are 11 residues in the CDR3. The germline V gene has CDR1 SGHTA and CDR2 FQGNSA. CDR3 residues: CASSLTGRGRV. The CDR3 DNA is TGTGCCAGCAGCCTTACGGGCAGGGGTCGTGTC.